The next 13 T cell receptor beta chains were all read from a single sample in a study of identical twins. TCRdb reprocessed the 5' RACE reads via MiXCR and lists one record per CDR3 protein. The data hold around 1.7 million distinct CDR3 sequences, with around 29% observed a single time. Sequenced input: cord blood. These receptors were obtained from a newborn girl in good health.

J is TRBJ1-6 and V is TRBV27; no clear D. The CDR3 runs to 13 residues. Germline V lookup: CDR1 MNHEY, CDR2 SMNVEV (reference sequence). The V end was cut by 0 bases, the J end by 8 bases, with 5 bases between. The CDR3 DNA follows: TGTGCCAGCAGTTTATCCGGGGATTCACCCCTCCACTTT. This codes for CASSLSGDSPLHF.

Remarks on this clonotype: At one end, the junction sequence differs from germline, possibly due to a read error. The chain combines TRBV5-1 with TRBJ2-1; no reliable D call. Germline assignment: CDR1 SGHRS and CDR2 YFSETQ. The CDR3 is 15 amino acids. The CDR3 bases are TGCGCCAGCAGGGGCGCCGAGTTATCCTGCAATGAGCAGTTCTTC. This encodes CASRGAELSCNEQFF.

As for this clonotype: It may be a read error: a sequence one base away is much more abundant. This chain joins TRBV12-3 or TRBV12-4 and TRBJ2-1, with TRBD2 identical over 8 bases. This CDR3 has 15 residues. The DNA for the CDR3 is TGTGCCAGCAGTCCCTACGGGGGGGCTTACAATGGGCAGTTCTTC. It specifies CASSPYGGAYNGQFF.

The genes are TRBV6-2 or TRBV6-3 and TRBJ2-1; a possible D gene is TRBD2 (5 bases). CDR3 length: 16 residues. The V end lost 2 bases, the J end lost 13 bases, and 24 bases lay between the germline ends. Per the germline V gene, CDR1 is MNHEY and CDR2 is SVGEGT. CDR3 in amino acids: CASSYISGGSEETQFF. The CDR3 DNA follows: TGTGCCAGCAGTTACATAAGCGGTGGATCCGAAGAGACCCAGTTCTTC.

A note on this clonotype: The germline gene is not matched at one end of the junction; a read error may be the cause. The chain joins TRBV11-2 to TRBJ2-1; no firm D call. CDR3 length: 17 amino acids. Germline values: CDR1 SGHAT, CDR2 FQNNGV. CDR3: CASSLDLGRSSYSEQFF. The CDR3, as DNA: TGTGCCAGCAGCTTAGATCTTGGCCGGAGCTCCTACAGTGAGCAGTTCTTC.

The rearrangement uses TRBV4-1 and TRBJ2-3, with D possibly matching TRBD2 (6 bases). V lost 1 base and J lost 2, with 13 bases in between. The CDR3 length is 16 residues. Germline-derived CDR1 and CDR2 are MGHRA and YSYEKL. The CDR3: CASSQVTGAVTDTQYF. CDR3 sequence (DNA): TGCGCCAGCAGCCAAGTTACGGGAGCCGTCACAGATACGCAGTATTTT.

The chain recombines TRBV27 with TRBJ1-5, with D perhaps TRBD1 (5 bases). The V end lost 2 bases, the J end lost 6 bases, and 14 bases lay between the germline ends. The germline V gene encodes CDR1 MNHEY and CDR2 SMNVEV (reference sequence). This CDR3 has 15 residues. This CDR3 is CASSLGGKGLQPQHF. DNA of the CDR3: TGTGCCAGCAGTTTAGGGGGAAAGGGGCTTCAGCCCCAGCATTTT.

This clonotype occurred a few times. The V and J genes are TRBV20-1 and TRBJ2-3, with TRBD2 identical over 9 bases. V was pared by 6 bases and J by 9 bases, with 4 bases of the junction left unmatched. Germline assignment: CDR1 DFQATT and CDR2 SNEGSKA (reference sequence). The CDR3 length is 11 residues. The DNA of the CDR3 is TGCAGTGCATGGACTAGCGTGACGCAGTATTTT. Protein: CSAWTSVTQYF.

There are many counts of this clonotype. Since a much larger clone is just one base distant, this may be a read error. The rearrangement joins TRBV29-1 to TRBJ1-2, with D possibly matching TRBD1 (5 bases). V gave up 3 bases and J gave up 4 bases, with 6 bases separating them. CDR1 SQVTM and CDR2 ANQGSEA come from the germline V gene. The CDR3 totals 11 residues. DNA of the CDR3: TGCAGCGTTGACGGGGGCTATGGCTACACCTTC. This codes for CSVDGGYGYTF.

Comments on this clonotype: At one end, the junction sequence differs from germline, possibly due to a read error. This chain links TRBV12-3 or TRBV12-4 with TRBJ2-3, with 7 bases lining up with TRBD1. The CDR3 length is 12 residues. As DNA, the CDR3 is TGTGCCAGCAGGGGGACAGCAGATATGCAGTATTTT. Protein sequence: CASRGTADMQYF.

In its sample, this clonotype was seen many times. The CDR3 spells CSAGTRNIQYF. CDR3 coding DNA: TGCAGTGCCGGGACTAGAAACATTCAGTACTTC. The gene calls are TRBV20-1 and TRBJ2-4; 8 nucleotides agree with TRBD2. The CDR3 contains 11 residues. After removal of 6 bases from V and 6 bases from J, the junction contained 1 base not matched to a gene. In germline, CDR1 is DFQATT, CDR2 SNEGSKA (reference sequence).

This clonotype came up a few times. The chain combines TRBV4-2 with TRBJ2-5; 14 bases are shared with TRBD2. V shed 2 bases and J 5 bases; nucleotides not matched to a gene: 7. CDR1 is LGHNA, CDR2 YNFKEQ, per germline. CDR3 size: 17 residues. Here the CDR3 DNA reads TGTGCCAGCAGCCAAATGAGACTAGCGGGAGGGACGGAGACCCAGTACTTC. The encoded protein is CASSQMRLAGGTETQYF.

Concerning this clonotype itself: A much larger clone differs by one base, so this may be a read error. CDR3 nucleotides: TGTGCCAGCACCAAGCGGGTTTCCTACAATGAGCAGTACTTC. As protein: CASTKRVSYNEQYF. V and J are TRBV13 and TRBJ2-5; possible D gene TRBD2, 6 bases. The CDR3 covers 14 residues. V was trimmed by 7 bases and J by 11 bases, leaving 23 bases between them. Per the germline V gene, CDR1 is PRHDT and CDR2 is FYEKMQ (reference sequence). The whole variable domain, filled in from reference TRBV13 and TRBJ2-5, reads AAGVIQSPRHLIKEKRETATLKCYPIPRHDTVYWYQQGPGQDPQFLISFYEKMQSDKGSIPDRFSAQQFSDYHSELNMSSLELGDSALYFCASTKRVSYNEQYFGPGTRLLVL.